This paragraph covers one T cell receptor beta chain sequence. Assay: immunoSEQ multiplex PCR; the TCRdb copy retains only in-frame clones and omits some. The repertoire holds around 36,000 clones, with around 90% as singletons. This sample is part of a study of T cell changes during pregnancy in multiple sclerosis. V was pared by 2 bases and J by 7 bases, with 14 bases between. This CDR3 is built from 15 residues. The germline V gene encodes CDR1 MGHDK and CDR2 SYGVNS. The specimen comprised CD4+ T cells from peripheral blood mononuclear cells, sampled in the third trimester of pregnancy. This receptor was obtained from a female donor with multiple sclerosis, enrolled in a pregnancy study. The chain combines TRBV25-1 with TRBJ1-4, with TRBD1 as a possible D gene (5 bases). The CDR3 bases are TGTGCCAGCAGTGAACCCGGGGGTAGGAGTGAAAAACTGTTTTTT. Translation: CASSEPGGRSEKLFF.